This is a list of T cell receptor beta chains from one sample in a study of beta chain features in type 1 diabetes. The repertoire was sequenced with immunoSEQ multiplex PCR; TCRdb's copy has only in-frame clones and lacks some. Among about 150,000 clones listed, under 9.5% were seen once. Sequenced material: central memory CD4+ T cells from blood. These receptors came from a young man in good health. Each CDR3 is given with its conserved first and last residue.

TRBV30	TRBJ1-5	CAWSRQGDQPQHF
TRBV30	TRBJ1-6	CAWSDLNSPLHF
TRBV6-5	TRBJ1-2	CASSQTANYGYTF
TRBV11-1	TRBJ2-4	CASSLAFLNIQYF
TRBV14	TRBJ1-1	CASKPPGIMNTEAFF
TRBV15	TRBJ2-2	CATRGGENTGELFF
TRBV7-8	TRBJ2-1	CASSLGAAGASYNEQFF
TRBV9	TRBJ2-7	CASSVTPGQSGEQYF
TRBV15	TRBJ2-2	CATSRDKRFGASGELFF
TRBV19	TRBJ2-1	CATRSKQGNNEQFF
TRBV19	TRBJ2-7	CASTAYSGTTDEQYF
TRBV10-3	TRBJ2-3	CAISESTQGADTQYF
TRBV5-1	TRBJ2-7	CASSLGGTGEYEQYF
TRBV7-2	TRBJ1-2	CASSNSQNYGYTF
TRBV5-1	TRBJ2-1	CASSSSGGPFNEQFF
TRBV5-1	TRBJ1-4	CASSLDGVRDEKLFF
TRBV6-6	TRBJ2-7	CASSYSGRGPYEQYF
TRBV2	TRBJ1-5	CASRPERIALSPYSNQPQHF
TRBV2	TRBJ2-7	CASRLDREHEQYF
TRBV14	TRBJ2-1	CASSQGSLHNEQFF
TRBV18	TRBJ2-5	CASSRTGQQETQYF
TRBV25-1	TRBJ2-5	CASSATGTGKETQYF
TRBV12-5	TRBJ1-1	CASAKPPTGKGDTEAFF
TRBV6-5	TRBJ1-2	CASRTPARRGWGYTF
TRBV29-1	TRBJ2-3	CSEGTSGSTDTQYF
TRBV7-8	TRBJ1-4	CASRPRTTGANEKLFF
TRBV30	TRBJ1-6	CAWSVLTGSSPLHF
TRBV28	TRBJ2-2	CASTIRQGFDTGELFF
TRBV7-2	TRBJ1-2	CASRDNRGYGYTF
TRBV28	TRBJ2-3	CASSGAGRSTDTQYF
TRBV6-1	TRBJ2-4	CASSDRDRGVQYF
TRBV5-1	TRBJ2-5	CASSRQLAETQYF
TRBV5-1	TRBJ1-1	CASSLGDGGNTEAFF
TRBV19	TRBJ2-7	CASSISAGGFYEQYF
TRBV28	TRBJ2-1	CASSPIGSHNEQFF
TRBV19	TRBJ1-1	CASSTTGNTEAFF
TRBV7-2	TRBJ2-1	CASSSQVLVDNEQFF
TRBV2	TRBJ1-2	CASSDAPPRANYGYTF
TRBV28	TRBJ1-2	CASSFSLTGNDGYTF
TRBV7-3	TRBJ2-1	CASSATLESDEQFF
TRBV29-1	TRBJ2-1	CSVGLAGNSEQFF
TRBV27	TRBJ2-7	CASSSGQGFSEQYF
TRBV29-1	TRBJ2-1	CSASGGYNEQFF
TRBV7-9	TRBJ2-1	CASSPAGGSDEQFF
TRBV10-2	TRBJ2-5	CASRGLAGEETQYF
TRBV13	TRBJ2-2	CASSQGLAGARDTGELFF
TRBV28	TRBJ2-7	CASTTGDRDEQYF
TRBV28	TRBJ2-3	CASSSPRGGNGDTQYF
TRBV30	TRBJ1-2	CAWIERGQPLHYGYTF
TRBV30	TRBJ2-7	CAWSLGGSSYEQYF
TRBV30	TRBJ1-3	CAWTGGDGNTIYF
TRBV5-1	TRBJ2-2	CASGERGTFDTGELFF
TRBV27	TRBJ2-4	CATSPRGLDIQYF
TRBV7-2	TRBJ2-5	CASSLYQETQYF
TRBV7-2	TRBJ1-1	CASSLEGVRTEAFF